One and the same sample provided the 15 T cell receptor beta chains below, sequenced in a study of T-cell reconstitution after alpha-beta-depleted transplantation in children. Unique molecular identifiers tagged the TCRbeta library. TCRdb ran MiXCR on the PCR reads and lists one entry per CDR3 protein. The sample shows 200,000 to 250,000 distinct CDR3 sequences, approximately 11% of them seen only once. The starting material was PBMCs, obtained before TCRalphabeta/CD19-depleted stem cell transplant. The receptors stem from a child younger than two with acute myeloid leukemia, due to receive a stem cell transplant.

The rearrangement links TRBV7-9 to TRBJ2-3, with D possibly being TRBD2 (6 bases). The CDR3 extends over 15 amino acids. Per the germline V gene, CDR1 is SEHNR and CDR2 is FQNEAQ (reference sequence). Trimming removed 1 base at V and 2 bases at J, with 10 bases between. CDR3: CASSLGREFTDTQYF. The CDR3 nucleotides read TGTGCCAGCAGCTTAGGGCGGGAATTCACAGATACGCAGTATTTT.

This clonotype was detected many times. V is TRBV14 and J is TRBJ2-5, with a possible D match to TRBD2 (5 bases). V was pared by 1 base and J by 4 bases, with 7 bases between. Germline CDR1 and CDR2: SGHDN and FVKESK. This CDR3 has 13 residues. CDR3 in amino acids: CASSQGTSETQYF. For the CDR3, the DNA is TGTGCCAGCAGCCAAGGGACTTCAGAGACCCAGTACTTC.

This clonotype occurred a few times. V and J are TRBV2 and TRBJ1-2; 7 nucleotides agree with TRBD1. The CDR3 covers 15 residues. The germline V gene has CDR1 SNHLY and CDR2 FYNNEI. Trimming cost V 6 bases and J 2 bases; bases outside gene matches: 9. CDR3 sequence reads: CASRVRTGLNYGYTF. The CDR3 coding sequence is TGTGCCAGCAGGGTTCGGACAGGCCTCAACTATGGCTACACCTTC. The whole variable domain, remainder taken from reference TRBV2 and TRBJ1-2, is EPEVTQTPSHQVTQMGQEVILRCVPISNHLYFYWYRQILGQKVEFLVSFYNNEISEKSEIFDDQFSVERPDGSNFTLKIRSTKLEDSAMYFCASRVRTGLNYGYTFGSGTRLTVV.

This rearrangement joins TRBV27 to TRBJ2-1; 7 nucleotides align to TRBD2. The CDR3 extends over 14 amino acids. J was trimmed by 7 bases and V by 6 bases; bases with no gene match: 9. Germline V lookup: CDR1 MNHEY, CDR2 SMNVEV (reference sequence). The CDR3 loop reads CASRGRGYCNEQFF. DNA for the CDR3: TGTGCCAGCAGAGGGAGGGGATACTGTAATGAGCAGTTCTTC.

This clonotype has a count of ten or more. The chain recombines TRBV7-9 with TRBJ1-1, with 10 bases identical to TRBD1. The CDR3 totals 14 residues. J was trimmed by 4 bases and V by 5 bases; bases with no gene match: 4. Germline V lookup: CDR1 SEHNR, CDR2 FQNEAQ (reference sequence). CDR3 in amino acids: CASSHGQGGTEAFF. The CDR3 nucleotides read TGTGCCAGCAGCCACGGACAGGGGGGCACTGAAGCTTTCTTT.

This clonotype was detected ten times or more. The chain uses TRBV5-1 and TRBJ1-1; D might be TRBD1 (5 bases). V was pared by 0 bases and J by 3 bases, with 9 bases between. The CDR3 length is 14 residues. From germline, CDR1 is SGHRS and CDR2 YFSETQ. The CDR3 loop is CASSLADSYTEAFF. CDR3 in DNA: TGCGCCAGCAGCTTGGCTGACAGTTACACTGAAGCTTTCTTT.

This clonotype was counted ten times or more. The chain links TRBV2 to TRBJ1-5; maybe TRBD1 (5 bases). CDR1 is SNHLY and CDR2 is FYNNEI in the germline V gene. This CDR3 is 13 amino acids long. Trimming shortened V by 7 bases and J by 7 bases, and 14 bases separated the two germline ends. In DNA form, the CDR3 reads TGTGCCAGCAAGGGACGGAGGGGACAGCCCCAGCATTTT. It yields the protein CASKGRRGQPQHF.

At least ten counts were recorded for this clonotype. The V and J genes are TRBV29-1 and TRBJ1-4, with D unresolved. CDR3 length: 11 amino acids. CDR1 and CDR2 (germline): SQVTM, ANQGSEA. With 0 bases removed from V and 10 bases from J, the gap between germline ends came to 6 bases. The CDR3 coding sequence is TGCAGCGTTGAAGATCTGGGAAAACTGTTTTTT. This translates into CSVEDLGKLFF.

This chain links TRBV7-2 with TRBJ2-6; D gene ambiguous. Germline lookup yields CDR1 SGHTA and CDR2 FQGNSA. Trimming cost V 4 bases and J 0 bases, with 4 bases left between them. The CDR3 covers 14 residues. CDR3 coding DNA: TGTGCCAGCAGCTACGACTCTGGGGCCAACGTCCTGACTTTC. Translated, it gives CASSYDSGANVLTF.

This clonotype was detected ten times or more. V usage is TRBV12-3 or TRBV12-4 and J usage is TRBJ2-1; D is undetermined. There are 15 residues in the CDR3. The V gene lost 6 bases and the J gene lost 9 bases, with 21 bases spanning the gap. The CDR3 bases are TGTGCCAGCAGCCTCTGGAGTCCCCGCTGGGGTGAGCAGTTCTTC. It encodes CASSLWSPRWGEQFF.

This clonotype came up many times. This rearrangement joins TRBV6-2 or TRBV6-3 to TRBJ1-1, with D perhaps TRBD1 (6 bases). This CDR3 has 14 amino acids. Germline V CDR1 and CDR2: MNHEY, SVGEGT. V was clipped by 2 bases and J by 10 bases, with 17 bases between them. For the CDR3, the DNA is TGTGCCAGCAGTTACGGACCGGGGGGCCGGAGAGCTTTCTTT. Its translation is CASSYGPGGRRAFF.

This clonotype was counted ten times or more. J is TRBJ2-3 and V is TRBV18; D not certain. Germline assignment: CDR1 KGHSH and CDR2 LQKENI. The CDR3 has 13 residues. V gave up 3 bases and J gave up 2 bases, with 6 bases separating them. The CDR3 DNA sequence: TGTGCCAGCTCACCCGCAGCCACAGATACGCAGTATTTT. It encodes CASSPAATDTQYF.

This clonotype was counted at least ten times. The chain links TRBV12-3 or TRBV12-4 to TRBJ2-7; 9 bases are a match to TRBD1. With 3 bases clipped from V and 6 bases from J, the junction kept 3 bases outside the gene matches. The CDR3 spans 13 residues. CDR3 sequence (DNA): TGTGCCAGCAGTTTGGACAGGGGCGGCGAGCAGTACTTC. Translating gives CASSLDRGGEQYF.

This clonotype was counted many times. CDR3 residues: CASSSPWRMGFLENEQFF. CDR3 sequence (DNA): TGTGCCAGCAGCTCCCCGTGGCGTATGGGATTCCTGGAGAATGAGCAGTTCTTC. The chain links TRBV7-9 to TRBJ2-1, with no clear D. Trimming removed 4 bases from V and 7 bases from J, with 26 bases in between. Germline CDR1 is SEHNR and CDR2 is FQNEAQ (reference sequence). The CDR3 loop spans 18 amino acids. The full variable domain, rest sourced from reference TRBV7-9 and TRBJ2-1, is DTGVSQNPRHKITKRGQNVTFRCDPISEHNRLYWYRQTLGQGPEFLTYFQNEAQLEKSRLLSDRFSAERPKGSFSTLEIQRTEQGDSAMYLCASSSPWRMGFLENEQFFGPGTRLTVL.

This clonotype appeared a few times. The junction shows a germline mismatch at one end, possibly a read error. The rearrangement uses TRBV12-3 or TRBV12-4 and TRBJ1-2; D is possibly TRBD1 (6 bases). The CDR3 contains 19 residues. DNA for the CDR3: TGTGCCTGCAGTTTAAGGGGGTCCCTCGAGGGCGAAGAAGGAGGGGGCTACACCTTC. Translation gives CACSLRGSLEGEEGGGYTF.